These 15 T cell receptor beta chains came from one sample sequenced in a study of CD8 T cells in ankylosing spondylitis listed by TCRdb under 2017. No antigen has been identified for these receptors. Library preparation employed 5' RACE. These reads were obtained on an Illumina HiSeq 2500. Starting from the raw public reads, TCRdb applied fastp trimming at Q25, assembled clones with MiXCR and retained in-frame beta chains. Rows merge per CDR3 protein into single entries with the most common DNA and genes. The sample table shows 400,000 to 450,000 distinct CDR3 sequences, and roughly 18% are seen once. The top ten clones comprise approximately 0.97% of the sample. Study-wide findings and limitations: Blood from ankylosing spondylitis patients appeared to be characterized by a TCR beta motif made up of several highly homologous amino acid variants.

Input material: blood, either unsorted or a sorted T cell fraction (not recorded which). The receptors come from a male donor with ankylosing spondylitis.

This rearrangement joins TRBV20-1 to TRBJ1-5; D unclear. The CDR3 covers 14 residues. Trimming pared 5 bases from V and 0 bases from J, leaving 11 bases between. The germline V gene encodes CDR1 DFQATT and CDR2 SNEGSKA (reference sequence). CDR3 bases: TGCAGTGCTGGAGGGAGAAATAGCAATCAGCCCCAGCATTTT. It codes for CSAGGRNSNQPQHF.

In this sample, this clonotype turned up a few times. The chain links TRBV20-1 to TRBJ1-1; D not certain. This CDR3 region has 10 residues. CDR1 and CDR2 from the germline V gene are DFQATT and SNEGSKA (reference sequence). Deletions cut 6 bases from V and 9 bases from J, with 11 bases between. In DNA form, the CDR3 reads TGCAGTGCCCAACTTCACCAAGCTTTCTTT. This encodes CSAQLHQAFF.

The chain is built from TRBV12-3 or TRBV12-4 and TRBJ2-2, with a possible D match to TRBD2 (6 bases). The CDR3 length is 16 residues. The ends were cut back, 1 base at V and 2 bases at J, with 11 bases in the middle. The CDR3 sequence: CASSLGPSANTGELFF. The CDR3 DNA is TGTGCCAGCAGTTTAGGTCCTAGCGCCAACACCGGGGAGCTGTTTTTT.

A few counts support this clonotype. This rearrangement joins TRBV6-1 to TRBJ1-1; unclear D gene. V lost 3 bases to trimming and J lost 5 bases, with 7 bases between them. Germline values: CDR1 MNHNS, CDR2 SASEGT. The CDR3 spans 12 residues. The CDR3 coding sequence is TGTGCCAGCAGTGATAGGAGGACTGAAGCTTTCTTT. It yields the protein CASSDRRTEAFF.

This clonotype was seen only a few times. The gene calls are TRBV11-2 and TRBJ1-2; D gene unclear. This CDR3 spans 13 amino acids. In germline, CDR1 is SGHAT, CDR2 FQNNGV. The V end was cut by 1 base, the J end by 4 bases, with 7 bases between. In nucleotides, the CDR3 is TGTGCCAGCAGCTTAGGACCGATCTATGGCTACACCTTC. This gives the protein CASSLGPIYGYTF.

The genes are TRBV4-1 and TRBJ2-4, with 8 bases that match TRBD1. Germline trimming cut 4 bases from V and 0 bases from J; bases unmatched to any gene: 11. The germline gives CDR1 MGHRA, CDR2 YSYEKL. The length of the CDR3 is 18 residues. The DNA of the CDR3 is TGCGCCAGCAGCCGGTTCGACAGGGGAGGAGTAGCCAAAAACATTCAGTACTTC. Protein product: CASSRFDRGGVAKNIQYF.

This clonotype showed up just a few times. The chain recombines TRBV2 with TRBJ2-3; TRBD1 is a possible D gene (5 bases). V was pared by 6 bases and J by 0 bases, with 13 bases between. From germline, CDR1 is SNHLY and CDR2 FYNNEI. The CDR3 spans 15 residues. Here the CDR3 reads CASSDQGGSTDTQYF. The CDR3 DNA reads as TGTGCCAGCAGCGACCAGGGTGGGAGCACAGATACGCAGTATTTT.

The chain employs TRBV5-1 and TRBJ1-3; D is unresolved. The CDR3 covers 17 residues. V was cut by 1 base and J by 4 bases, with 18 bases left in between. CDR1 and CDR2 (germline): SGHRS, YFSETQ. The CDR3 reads CASSLSGSFFTGNTIYF. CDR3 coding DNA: TGCGCCAGCAGCTTGAGCGGTAGCTTCTTCACAGGAAACACCATATATTTT.

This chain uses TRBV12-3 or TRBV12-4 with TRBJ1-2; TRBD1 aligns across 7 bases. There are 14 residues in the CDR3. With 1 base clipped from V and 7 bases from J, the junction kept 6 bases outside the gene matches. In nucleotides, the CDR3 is TGTGCCAGCAGTTTAGGGAACAGGGGAGGTGGCTACACCTTC. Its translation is CASSLGNRGGGYTF.

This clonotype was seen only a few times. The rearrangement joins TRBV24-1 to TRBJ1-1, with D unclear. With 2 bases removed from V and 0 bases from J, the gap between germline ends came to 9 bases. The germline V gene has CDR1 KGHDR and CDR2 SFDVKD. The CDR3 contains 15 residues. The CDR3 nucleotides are TGTGCCACCAGTGATTCGACCGGACTGAACACTGAAGCTTTCTTT. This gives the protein CATSDSTGLNTEAFF.

The CDR3: CSVLAGQNYEQYF. CDR3 bases: TGCAGTGTTCTCGCAGGACAGAACTACGAGCAGTACTTC. The genes are TRBV20-1 and TRBJ2-7; possible D gene TRBD1, 6 bases. Looked up from germline, CDR1 is DFQATT and CDR2 is SNEGSKA (reference sequence). The CDR3 has 13 residues. With 7 bases removed from V and 3 bases from J, the gap between germline ends came to 16 bases.

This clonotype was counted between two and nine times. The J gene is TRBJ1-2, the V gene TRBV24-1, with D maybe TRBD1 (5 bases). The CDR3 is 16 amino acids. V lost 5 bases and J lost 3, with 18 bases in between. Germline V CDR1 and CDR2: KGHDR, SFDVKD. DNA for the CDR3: TGTGCCACCAGTGGGGGGTCGGAGGGGCGCGACTATGGCTACACCTTC. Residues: CATSGGSEGRDYGYTF.

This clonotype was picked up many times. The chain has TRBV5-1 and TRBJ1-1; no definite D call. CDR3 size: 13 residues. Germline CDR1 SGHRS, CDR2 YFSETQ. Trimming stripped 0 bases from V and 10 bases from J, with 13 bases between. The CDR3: CASSLEAGLGAFF. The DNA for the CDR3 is TGCGCCAGCAGCTTGGAGGCGGGGTTGGGAGCTTTCTTT.

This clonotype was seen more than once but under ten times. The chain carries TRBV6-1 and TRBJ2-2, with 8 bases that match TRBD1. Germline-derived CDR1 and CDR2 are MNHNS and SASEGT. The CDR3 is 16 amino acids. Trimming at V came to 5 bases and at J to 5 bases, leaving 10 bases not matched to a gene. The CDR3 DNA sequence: TGTGCCAGCAGTACCTCCGGGACAGGTTCGACCGGGGAGCTGTTTTTT. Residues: CASSTSGTGSTGELFF.

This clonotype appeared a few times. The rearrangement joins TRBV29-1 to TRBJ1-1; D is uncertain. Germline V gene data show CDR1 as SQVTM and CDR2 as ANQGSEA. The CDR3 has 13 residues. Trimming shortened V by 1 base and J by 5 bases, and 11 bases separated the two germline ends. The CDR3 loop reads CSVEALRETEAFF. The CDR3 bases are TGCAGCGTTGAAGCGTTGAGGGAAACTGAAGCTTTCTTT. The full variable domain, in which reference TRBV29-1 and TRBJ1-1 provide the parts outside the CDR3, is SAVISQKPSRDICQRGTSLTIQCQVDSQVTMMFWYRQQPGQSLTLIATANQGSEATYESGFVIDKFPISRPNLTFSTLTVSNMSPEDSSIYLCSVEALRETEAFFGQGTRLTVV.